This is a list of T cell receptor beta chains from one sample in a study of cytomegalovirus exposure and HLA in healthy donors. TCRdb keeps only in-frame clones here, not all; method: immunoSEQ multiplex PCR. This table holds 100,000 to 150,000 clones, roughly 88% found once. The sequenced sample consisted of PBMCs. These receptors came from a man aged 45-60 years in good health and CMV-seronegative. Both conserved end residues are part of each CDR3. The D gene is left open where the match is weak. Part of the rows lack a size; the others show once, few, many or a class for expanded clones.

d_call	clone_size	v_call	j_call	cdr3_aa	cdr3_nt
NA	NA	TRBV7-2	TRBJ1-2	CASSLGGGPYTYGYTF	TGTGCCAGCAGCCTGGGCGGCGGGCCCTACACCTATGGCTACACCTTC
NA	NA	TRBV18	TRBJ2-2	CASSPGGELFF	TGTGCCAGCTCCCCCGGCGGGGAGCTGTTTTTT
NA	NA	TRBV7-9	TRBJ1-6	CASSPDRFNSPLHF	TGTGCCAGCAGCCCGGACAGATTTAATTCACCCCTCCACTTT
TRBD1	NA	TRBV10-3	TRBJ1-5	CAIGQGAFNQPQHF	TGTGCCATAGGACAGGGGGCCTTCAATCAGCCCCAGCATTTT
NA	NA	TRBV30	TRBJ1-3	CAWKGPGQISLGSGNTIYF	TGTGCCTGGAAGGGGCCGGGACAAATTTCTTTAGGATCTGGAAACACCATATATTTT
NA	once	TRBV4-2	TRBJ2-7	CASSQDQGQWGEQYF	TGTGCCAGCAGCCAAGATCAGGGCCAGTGGGGCGAGCAGTACTTC
NA	NA	TRBV10-1	TRBJ2-7	CASSVSTSYEQYF	TGCGCCAGCAGTGTGTCGACATCCTACGAGCAGTACTTC
TRBD2	NA	TRBV28	TRBJ2-7	CASNPISRWGGTYEQYF	TGTGCCAGCAATCCCATCTCCCGGTGGGGAGGGACTTACGAGCAGTACTTC
TRBD1	NA	TRBV10-3	TRBJ2-2	CAIRGNRGQENTGELFF	TGTGCCATCCGGGGGAACAGGGGGCAGGAGAACACCGGGGAGCTGTTTTTT
TRBD1	NA	TRBV5-5	TRBJ1-1	CASSTTGGWKAFF	TGTGCCAGCAGCACTACAGGGGGCTGGAAGGCTTTCTTT